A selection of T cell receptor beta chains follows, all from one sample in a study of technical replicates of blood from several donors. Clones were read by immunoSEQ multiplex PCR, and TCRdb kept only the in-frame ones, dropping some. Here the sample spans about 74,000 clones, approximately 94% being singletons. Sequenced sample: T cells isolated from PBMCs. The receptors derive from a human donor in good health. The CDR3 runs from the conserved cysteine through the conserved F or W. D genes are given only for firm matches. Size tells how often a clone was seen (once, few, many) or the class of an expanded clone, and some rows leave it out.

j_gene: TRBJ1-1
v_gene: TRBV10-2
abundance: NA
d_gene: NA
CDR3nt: TGCGCCAGCAGTGAGTATCGTCCCGAAGCTTTCTTT
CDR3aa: CASSEYRPEAFF

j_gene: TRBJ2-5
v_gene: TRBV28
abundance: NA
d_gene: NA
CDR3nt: TGTGCCAGCAGTTCCCCATTTTTATTAGTTGAGACCCAGTACTTC
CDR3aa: CASSSPFLLVETQYF

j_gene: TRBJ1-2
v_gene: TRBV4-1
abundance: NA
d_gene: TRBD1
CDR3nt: TGCGCCAGCAGGACAGGGCCGGGAGGGCTCCTCTCCTATGGCTACACCTTC
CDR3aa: CASRTGPGGLLSYGYTF

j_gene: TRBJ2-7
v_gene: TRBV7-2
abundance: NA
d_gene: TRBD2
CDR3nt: TGTGCCAGCAGCTCCAATGCTCGGGATAGCGGGGGACGAGAGCAGTACTTC
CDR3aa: CASSSNARDSGGREQYF

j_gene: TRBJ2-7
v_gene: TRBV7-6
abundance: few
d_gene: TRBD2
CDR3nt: TGTGCCAGCAGCTTACTAGCGGGAGGGAACGAGCAGTACTTC
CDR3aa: CASSLLAGGNEQYF

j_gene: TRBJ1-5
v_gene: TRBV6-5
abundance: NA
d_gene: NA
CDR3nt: TGTGCCAGCAGTTACTCCGGGTCCAATCAGCCCCAGCATTTT
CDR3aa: CASSYSGSNQPQHF

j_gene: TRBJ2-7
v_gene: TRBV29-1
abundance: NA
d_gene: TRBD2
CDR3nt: TGCAGCGTTGTTCGGACTAGGGGCGAGCAGTACTTC
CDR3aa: CSVVRTRGEQYF

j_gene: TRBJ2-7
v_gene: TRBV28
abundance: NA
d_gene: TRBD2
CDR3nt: TGTGCCAGCAGCATTAGCGGGAGGAGCTACGAGCAGTACTTC
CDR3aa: CASSISGRSYEQYF

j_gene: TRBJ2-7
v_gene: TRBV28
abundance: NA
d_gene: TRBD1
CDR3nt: TGTGCCAGCAGTCCGGGACAGGGGGCGTACGAGCAGTACTTC
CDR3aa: CASSPGQGAYEQYF

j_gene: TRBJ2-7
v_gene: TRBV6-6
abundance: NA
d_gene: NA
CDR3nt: TGTGCCAGCAGTTACGACAGTGACTACGAGCAGTACTTC
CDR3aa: CASSYDSDYEQYF

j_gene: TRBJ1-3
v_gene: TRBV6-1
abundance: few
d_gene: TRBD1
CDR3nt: TGTGCCAGCAGTGGGACAGGGGGTGGAAACACCATATATTTT
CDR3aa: CASSGTGGGNTIYF

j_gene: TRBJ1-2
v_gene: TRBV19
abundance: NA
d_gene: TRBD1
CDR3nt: TGTGCCAGTAGTACGGACAGGGGACGTGGCTACACCTTC
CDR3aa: CASSTDRGRGYTF

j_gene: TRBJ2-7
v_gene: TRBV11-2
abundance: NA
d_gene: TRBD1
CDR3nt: TGTGCCAGCAGCCAGTTCCCTCCCGGGACAGGGGGCGAGCAGTACTTC
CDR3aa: CASSQFPPGTGGEQYF

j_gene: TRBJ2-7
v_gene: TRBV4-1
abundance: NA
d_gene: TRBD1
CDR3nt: TGCGCCAGCAGCCAAGCTAGACAGGGGGCCTACGAGCAGTACTTC
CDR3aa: CASSQARQGAYEQYF

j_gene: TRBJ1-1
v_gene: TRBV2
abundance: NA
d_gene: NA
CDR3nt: TGTGCCAGCATTACAGGGTGGGGGAACACTGAAGCTTTCTTT
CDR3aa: CASITGWGNTEAFF

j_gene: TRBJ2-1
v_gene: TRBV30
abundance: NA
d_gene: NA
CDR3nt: TGTGCCTGGGCGGAGGGATACAATGAGCAGTTCTTC
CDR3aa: CAWAEGYNEQFF

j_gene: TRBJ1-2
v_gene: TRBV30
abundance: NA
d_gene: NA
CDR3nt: TGTGCCTGGGTAACAGGGCTCTATGGCTACACCTTC
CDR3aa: CAWVTGLYGYTF

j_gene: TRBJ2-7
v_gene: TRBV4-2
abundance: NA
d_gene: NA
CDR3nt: TGTGCCAGCAGCCAAGCGCGCGACAGTTCCTACGAGCAGTACTTC
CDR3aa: CASSQARDSSYEQYF

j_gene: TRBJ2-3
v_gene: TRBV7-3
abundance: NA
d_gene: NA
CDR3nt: TGTGCCAGCAGCCGAGGAACAGATACGCAGTATTTT
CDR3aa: CASSRGTDTQYF

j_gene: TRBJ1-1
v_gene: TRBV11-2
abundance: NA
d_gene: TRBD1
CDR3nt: TGTGCCAGCAGCTCGGGACAGACACTTGACACTGAAGCTTTCTTT
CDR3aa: CASSSGQTLDTEAFF

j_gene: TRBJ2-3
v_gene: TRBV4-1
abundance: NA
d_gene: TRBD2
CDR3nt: TGCGCCAGCAGCCCTAGACTAGCGGGAGTTAGGGATACGCAGTATTTT
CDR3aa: CASSPRLAGVRDTQYF

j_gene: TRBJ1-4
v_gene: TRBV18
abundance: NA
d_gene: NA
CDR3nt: TGTGCCAGCTCCCCTCCCAGGAATAAAGATGAAAAACTGTTTTTT
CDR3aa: CASSPPRNKDEKLFF

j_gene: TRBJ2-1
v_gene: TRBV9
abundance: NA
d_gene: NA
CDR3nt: TGTGCCAGCAGCGTACAAAGCGGGTCCTCCTACAATGAGCAGTTCTTC
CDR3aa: CASSVQSGSSYNEQFF